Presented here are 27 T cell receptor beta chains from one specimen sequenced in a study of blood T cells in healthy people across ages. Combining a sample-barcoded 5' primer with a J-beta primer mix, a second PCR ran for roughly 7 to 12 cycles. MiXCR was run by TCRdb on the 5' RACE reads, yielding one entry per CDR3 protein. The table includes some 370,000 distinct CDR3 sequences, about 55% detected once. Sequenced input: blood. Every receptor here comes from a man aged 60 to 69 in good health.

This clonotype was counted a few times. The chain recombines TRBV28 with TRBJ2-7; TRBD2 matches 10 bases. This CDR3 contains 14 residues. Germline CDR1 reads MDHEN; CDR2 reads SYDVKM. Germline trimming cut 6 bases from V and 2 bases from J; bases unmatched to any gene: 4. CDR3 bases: TGTGCCAGCAGCTCACTAGCGGGGCCCTACGAGCAGTACTTC. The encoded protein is CASSSLAGPYEQYF.

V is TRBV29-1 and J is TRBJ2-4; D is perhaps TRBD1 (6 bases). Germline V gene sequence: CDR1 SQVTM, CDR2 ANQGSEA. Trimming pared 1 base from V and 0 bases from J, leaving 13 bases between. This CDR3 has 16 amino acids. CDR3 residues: CSVEGGQGLAKNIQYF. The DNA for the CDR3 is TGCAGCGTTGAAGGCGGGCAGGGGTTAGCCAAAAACATTCAGTACTTC.

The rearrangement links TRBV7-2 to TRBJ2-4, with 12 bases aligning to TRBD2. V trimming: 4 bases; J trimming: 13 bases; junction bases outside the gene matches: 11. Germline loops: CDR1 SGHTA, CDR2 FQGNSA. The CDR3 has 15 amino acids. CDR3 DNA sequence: TGTGCCAGCAGCTCTGGACTAGCGGGAACCTCTGCGCAGTACTTC. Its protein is CASSSGLAGTSAQYF.

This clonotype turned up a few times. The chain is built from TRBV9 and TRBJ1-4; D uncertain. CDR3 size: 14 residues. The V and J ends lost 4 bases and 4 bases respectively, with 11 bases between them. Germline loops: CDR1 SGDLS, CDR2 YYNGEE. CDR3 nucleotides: TGTGCCAGCAGCCCGAATTGGGGTAATGAAAAACTGTTTTTT. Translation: CASSPNWGNEKLFF.

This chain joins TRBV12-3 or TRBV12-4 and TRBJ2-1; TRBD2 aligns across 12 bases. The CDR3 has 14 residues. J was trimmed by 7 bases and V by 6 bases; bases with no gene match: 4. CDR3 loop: CASRLAGGVNEQFF. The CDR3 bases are TGTGCCAGCAGACTAGCGGGGGGTGTGAATGAGCAGTTCTTC.

The CDR3 region is CASSHQTGRADTQYF. DNA for the CDR3: TGTGCCAGCAGCCACCAGACAGGGAGGGCAGATACGCAGTATTTT. The chain employs TRBV3-1 and TRBJ2-3, with D perhaps TRBD1 or TRBD2 (7 bases each). This CDR3 has 15 amino acids. Looked up from germline, CDR1 is LGHDT and CDR2 is YNNKEL (reference sequence). Trimming left V 3 bases short and J 4 bases short, with 14 bases between.

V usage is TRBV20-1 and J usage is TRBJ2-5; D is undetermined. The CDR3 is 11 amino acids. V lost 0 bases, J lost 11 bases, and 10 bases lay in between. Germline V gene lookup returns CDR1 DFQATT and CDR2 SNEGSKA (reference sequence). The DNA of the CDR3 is TGCAGTGCTAGAGATTTGGATGAGCAGTACTTC. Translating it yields CSARDLDEQYF.

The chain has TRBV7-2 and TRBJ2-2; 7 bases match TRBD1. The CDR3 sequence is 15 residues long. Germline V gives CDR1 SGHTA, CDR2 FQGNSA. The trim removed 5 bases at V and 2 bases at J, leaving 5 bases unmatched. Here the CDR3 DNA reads TGTGCCAGCAGCCCGGGACAGAGAAACACCGGGGAGCTGTTTTTT. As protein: CASSPGQRNTGELFF.

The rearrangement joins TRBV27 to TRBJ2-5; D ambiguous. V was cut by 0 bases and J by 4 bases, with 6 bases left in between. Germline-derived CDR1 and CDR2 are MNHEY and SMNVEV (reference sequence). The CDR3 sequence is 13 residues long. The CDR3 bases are TGTGCCAGCAGTTTATCGTTGGGAGAGACCCAGTACTTC. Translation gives CASSLSLGETQYF.

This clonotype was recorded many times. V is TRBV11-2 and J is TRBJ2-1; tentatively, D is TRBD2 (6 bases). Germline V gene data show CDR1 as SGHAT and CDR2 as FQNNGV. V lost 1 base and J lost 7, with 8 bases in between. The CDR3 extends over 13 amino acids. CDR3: CASSLGTINEQFF. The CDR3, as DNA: TGTGCCAGCAGCTTAGGGACTATTAATGAGCAGTTCTTC.

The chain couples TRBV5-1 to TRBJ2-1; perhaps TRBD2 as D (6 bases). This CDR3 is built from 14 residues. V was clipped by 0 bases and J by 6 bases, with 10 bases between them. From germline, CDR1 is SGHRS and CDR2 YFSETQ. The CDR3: CASSLASVGNEQFF. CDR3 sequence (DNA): TGCGCCAGCAGCTTGGCTAGCGTCGGCAATGAGCAGTTCTTC.

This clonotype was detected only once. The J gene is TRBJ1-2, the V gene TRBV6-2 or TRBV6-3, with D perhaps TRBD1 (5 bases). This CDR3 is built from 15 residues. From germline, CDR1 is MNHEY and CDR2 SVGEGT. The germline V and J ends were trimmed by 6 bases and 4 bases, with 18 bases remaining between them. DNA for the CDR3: TGTGCCAGCAGCCCCTCAGGGCGCCTTAGCTATGGCTACACCTTC. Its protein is CASSPSGRLSYGYTF.

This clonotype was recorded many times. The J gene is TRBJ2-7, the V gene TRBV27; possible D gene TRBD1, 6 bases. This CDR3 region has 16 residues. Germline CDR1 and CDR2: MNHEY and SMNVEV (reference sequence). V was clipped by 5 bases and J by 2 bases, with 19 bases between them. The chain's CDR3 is CASSPVGTPYPYEQYF. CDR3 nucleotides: TGTGCCAGCAGTCCTGTCGGGACACCTTATCCCTACGAGCAGTACTTC.

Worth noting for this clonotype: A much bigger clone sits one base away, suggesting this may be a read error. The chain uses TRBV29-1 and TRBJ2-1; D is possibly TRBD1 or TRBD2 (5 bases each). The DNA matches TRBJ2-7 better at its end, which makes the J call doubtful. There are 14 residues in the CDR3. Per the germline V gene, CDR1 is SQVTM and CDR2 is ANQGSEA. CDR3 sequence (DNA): TGCAGCGTTAGAGGGGTTACTACGGGCAATGAGCAGTACTTC. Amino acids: CSVRGVTTGNEQYF.

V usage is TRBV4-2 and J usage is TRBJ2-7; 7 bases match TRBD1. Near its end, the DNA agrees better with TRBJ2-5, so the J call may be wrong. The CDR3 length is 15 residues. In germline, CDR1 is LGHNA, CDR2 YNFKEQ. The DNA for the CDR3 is TGTGCCAGCAGCCTTATATCCGGGACAGAAGAGACCCAGTACTTC. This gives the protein CASSLISGTEETQYF.

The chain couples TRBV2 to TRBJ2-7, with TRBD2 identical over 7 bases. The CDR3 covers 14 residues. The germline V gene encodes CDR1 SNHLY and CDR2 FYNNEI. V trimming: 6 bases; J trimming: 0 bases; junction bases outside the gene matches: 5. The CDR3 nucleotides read TGTGCCAGCAGGATGGGGGGGACCTCCTACGAGCAGTACTTC. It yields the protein CASRMGGTSYEQYF.

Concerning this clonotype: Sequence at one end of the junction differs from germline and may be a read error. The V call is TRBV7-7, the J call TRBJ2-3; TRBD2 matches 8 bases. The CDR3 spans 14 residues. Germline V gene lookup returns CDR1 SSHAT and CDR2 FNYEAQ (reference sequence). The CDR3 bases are TGTGCTAGCAGCCCGGGACTAGTGGCAGATACGCAGTATTTT. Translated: CASSPGLVADTQYF.

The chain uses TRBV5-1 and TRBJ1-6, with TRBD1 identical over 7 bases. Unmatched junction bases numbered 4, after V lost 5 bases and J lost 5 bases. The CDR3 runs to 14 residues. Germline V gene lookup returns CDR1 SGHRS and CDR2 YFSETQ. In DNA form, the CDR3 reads TGCGCCAGCAGGAGGGACAGCAATAATTCACCCCTCCACTTT. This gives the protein CASRRDSNNSPLHF.

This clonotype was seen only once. CDR3 protein: CASSPRQSGTDTQYF. The DNA of the CDR3 is TGTGCCAGCAGTCCTCGACAGAGTGGCACAGATACGCAGTATTTT. The chain carries TRBV12-3 or TRBV12-4 and TRBJ2-3; D might be TRBD1 (5 bases). CDR3 length: 15 residues. The V end lost 5 bases, the J end lost 1 base, and 13 bases lay between the germline ends.

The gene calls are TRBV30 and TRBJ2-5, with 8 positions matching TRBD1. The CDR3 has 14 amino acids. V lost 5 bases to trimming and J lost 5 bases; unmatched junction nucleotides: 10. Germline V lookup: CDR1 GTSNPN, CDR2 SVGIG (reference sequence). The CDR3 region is CAWVPTGGLETQYF. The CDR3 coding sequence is TGTGCCTGGGTGCCTACAGGGGGGTTGGAGACCCAGTACTTC.

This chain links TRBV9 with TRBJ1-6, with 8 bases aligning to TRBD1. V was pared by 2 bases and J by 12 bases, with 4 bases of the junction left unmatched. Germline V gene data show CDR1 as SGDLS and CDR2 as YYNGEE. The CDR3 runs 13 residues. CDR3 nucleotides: TGTGCCAGCAGCGTGGACAGGGATGAACCCCTCCACTTT. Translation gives CASSVDRDEPLHF.

The DNA of the CDR3 is TGCAGTGCTCTTAGTCTCTCAATTCAGTATTTT. Its translation is CSALSLSIQYF. The chain uses TRBV20-1 and TRBJ2-3; no definite D call. This CDR3 spans 11 amino acids. Germline V gene sequence: CDR1 DFQATT, CDR2 SNEGSKA (reference sequence). The ends were cut back, 5 bases at V and 12 bases at J, with 15 bases in the middle.

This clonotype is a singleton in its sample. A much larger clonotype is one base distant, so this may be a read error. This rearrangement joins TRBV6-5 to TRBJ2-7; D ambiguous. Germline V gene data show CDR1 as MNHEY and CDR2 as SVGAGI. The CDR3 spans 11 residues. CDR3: CASSYLETQCF. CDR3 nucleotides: TGTGCCAGCAGTTACTTAGAGACCCAGTGCTTC.

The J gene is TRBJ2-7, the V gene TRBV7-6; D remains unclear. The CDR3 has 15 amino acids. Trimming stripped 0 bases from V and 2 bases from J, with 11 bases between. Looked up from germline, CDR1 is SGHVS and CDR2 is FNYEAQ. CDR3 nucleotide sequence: TGTGCCAGCAGCTTAGCGCACGGGCCGGCCTACGAGCAGTACTTC. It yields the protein CASSLAHGPAYEQYF. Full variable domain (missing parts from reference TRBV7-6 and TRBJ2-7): GAGVSQSPRYKVTKRGQDVALRCDPISGHVSLYWYRQALGQGPEFLTYFNYEAQQDKSGLPNDRFSAERPEGSISTLTIQRTEQRDSAMYRCASSLAHGPAYEQYFGPGTRLTVT.

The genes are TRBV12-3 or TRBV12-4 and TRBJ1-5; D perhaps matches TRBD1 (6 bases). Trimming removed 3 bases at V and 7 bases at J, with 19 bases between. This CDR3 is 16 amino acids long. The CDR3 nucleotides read TGTGCCAGCAGTTTGGCCCTCGGGGGGCCTGGGCAGCCCCAGCATTTT. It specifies CASSLALGGPGQPQHF.

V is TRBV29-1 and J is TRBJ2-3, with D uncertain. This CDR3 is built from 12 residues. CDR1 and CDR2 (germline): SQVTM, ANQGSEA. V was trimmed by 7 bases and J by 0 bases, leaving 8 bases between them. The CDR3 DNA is TGCAGCGCCCCGACTAGCACAGATACGCAGTATTTT. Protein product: CSAPTSTDTQYF.

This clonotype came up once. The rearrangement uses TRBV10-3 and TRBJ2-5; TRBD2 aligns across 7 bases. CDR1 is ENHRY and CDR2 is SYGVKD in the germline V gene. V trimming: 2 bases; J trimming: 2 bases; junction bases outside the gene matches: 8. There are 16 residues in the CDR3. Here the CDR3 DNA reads TGTGCCATCAGTGAGAGAGGATCGGGGGGACAAGAGACCCAGTACTTC. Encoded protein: CAISERGSGGQETQYF.